Sequencing of this TCR beta chain was carried out in a study of blood T cell repertoires in COVID-19. Across the study: Sample material is recorded as cDNA or gDNA derived from T cells, B-cell-depleted T cells, or PBMCs.

Assay: immunoSEQ multiplex PCR; the TCRdb copy retains only in-frame clones and omits some. Of 250,000 to 350,000 clones listed, about nine tenths are singletons. Trimming removed 5 bases from V and 11 bases from J; junction bases left unmatched: 8. The CDR3 consists of 13 residues. Looked up from germline, CDR1 is SGHTA and CDR2 is FQGNSA. V is TRBV7-2 and J is TRBJ2-1; TRBD1 matches 8 bases. This sequence originates from a woman aged 60-75 years with acute or convalescent COVID-19. Sequenced: peripheral blood. The CDR3 DNA reads TGTGCCAGCAGCCGATCAGGGGGCACAAAGCAGTTCTTC. Its protein is CASSRSGGTKQFF.